The 24 T cell receptor beta chains below come from one sample, sequenced in a study of T cells after yellow fever vaccination. A single record per CDR3 protein comes from TCRdb applying MiXCR to the 5' RACE reads. The sample has approximately 510,000 distinct CDR3 sequences; about a fifth are singletons. Material: PBMCs, obtained approximately 22 days after the first yellow fever vaccination. These receptors were obtained from a man aged 18 to 30 who received the YFV17D yellow fever vaccine.

The chain links TRBV25-1 to TRBJ2-5; no clear D. CDR1 MGHDK and CDR2 SYGVNS come from the germline V gene. The V gene lost 2 bases and the J gene lost 3 bases, with 16 bases spanning the gap. The CDR3 consists of 16 residues. The CDR3 DNA sequence: TGTGCCAGCAGTGAAAATGAACCCCTAGGTAAAGAGACCCAGTACTTC. The encoded protein is CASSENEPLGKETQYF. The whole variable domain, remainder taken from reference TRBV25-1 and TRBJ2-5, is EADIYQTPRYLVIGTGKKITLECSQTMGHDKMYWYQQDPGMELHLIHYSYGVNSTEKGDLSSESTVSRIRTEHFPLTLESARPSHTSQYLCASSENEPLGKETQYFGPGTRLLVL.

This clonotype was counted only a few times. The V call is TRBV5-1, the J call TRBJ2-7; the match to TRBD1 covers 9 bases. The CDR3 is 14 residues long. CDR1 is SGHRS and CDR2 is YFSETQ in the germline V gene. V lost 6 bases to trimming and J lost 0 bases; unmatched junction nucleotides: 4. The CDR3 nucleotides read TGCGCCAGCAAAGGACAGGGGAGCTCCTACGAGCAGTACTTC. Translation: CASKGQGSSYEQYF.

The V and J genes are TRBV6-1 and TRBJ2-1, with D perhaps given as TRBD1 or TRBD2 (6 bases each). CDR3 size: 16 residues. V lost 5 bases and J 4 bases, leaving 18 bases between the germline ends. Germline values: CDR1 MNHNS, CDR2 SASEGT. This CDR3 is CASSPVPRGQYNEQFF. The CDR3 nucleotides read TGTGCCAGCAGTCCTGTCCCCCGGGGGCAGTACAATGAGCAGTTCTTC.

The chain couples TRBV27 to TRBJ2-7; the D gene is possibly TRBD1 (5 bases). Deletions cut 3 bases from V and 4 bases from J, with 13 bases between. CDR1 is MNHEY and CDR2 is SMNVEV in the germline V gene (reference sequence). The CDR3 is 14 amino acids. The CDR3 here is CASSLSTDYYEQYF. CDR3 DNA: TGTGCCAGCAGTTTGTCGACAGATTATTACGAGCAGTACTTC.

A few counts support this clonotype. This chain links TRBV4-3 with TRBJ2-1; maybe TRBD2 (5 bases). CDR1 and CDR2 from the germline V gene are LGHNA and YSLEER. Trimming pared 3 bases from V and 13 bases from J, leaving 16 bases between. There are 13 residues in the CDR3. The CDR3 spells CASSQLPEGRQFF. In DNA form, the CDR3 reads TGCGCCAGCAGCCAGCTCCCTGAGGGCCGTCAGTTCTTC.

This clonotype was counted only a few times. The chain recombines TRBV19 with TRBJ1-1; D unclear. Germline lookup yields CDR1 LNHDA and CDR2 SQIVND (reference sequence). V was clipped by 3 bases and J by 1 base, with 9 bases between them. The CDR3 has 14 residues. The chain's CDR3 is CASSIGVGNTEAFF. The DNA for the CDR3 is TGTGCCAGTAGTATTGGAGTTGGGAACACTGAAGCTTTCTTT. The full variable domain, rest sourced from reference TRBV19 and TRBJ1-1, is DGGITQSPKYLFRKEGQNVTLSCEQNLNHDAMYWYRQDPGQGLRLIYYSQIVNDFQKGDIAEGYSVSREKKESFPLTVTSAQKNPTAFYLCASSIGVGNTEAFFGQGTRLTVV.

This clonotype appeared a few times. This chain joins TRBV20-1 and TRBJ2-2; 11 bases align to TRBD1. The CDR3 loop spans 17 amino acids. The V segment lost 6 bases and the J segment 5 bases; nucleotides outside the gene matches: 14. The germline V gene encodes CDR1 DFQATT and CDR2 SNEGSKA (reference sequence). CDR3 amino acids: CSANGQGASPGTGELFF. Written as DNA, the CDR3 is TGCAGTGCCAATGGACAGGGGGCTAGCCCGGGGACCGGGGAGCTGTTTTTT.

The chain carries TRBV5-1 and TRBJ1-1; possibly TRBD1 for D (5 bases). The CDR3 contains 15 residues. Germline values: CDR1 SGHRS, CDR2 YFSETQ. V lost 4 bases to trimming and J lost 1 base, with 14 bases between them. CDR3 DNA sequence: TGCGCCAGCAGCGATGGTGGGGGGTGGAACACTGAAGCTTTCTTT. This codes for CASSDGGGWNTEAFF.

The rearrangement links TRBV7-8 to TRBJ2-1; TRBD2 aligns across 9 bases. Germline V lookup: CDR1 SGHVS, CDR2 FQNEAQ. The CDR3 has 15 amino acids. V lost 5 bases and J lost 6; bases outside the gene matches: 8. In DNA form, the CDR3 reads TGTGCCAGCAGCGCATCGCGGGGGGGGTTCAATGAGCAGTTCTTC. Its translation is CASSASRGGFNEQFF.

This clonotype was seen a few times. The rearrangement links TRBV7-9 to TRBJ2-3; D is unclear. Trimming stripped 8 bases from V and 3 bases from J, with 9 bases between. CDR1 is SEHNR and CDR2 is FQNEAQ in the germline V gene (reference sequence). The CDR3 totals 12 residues. The CDR3 reads CASLGITDTQYF. CDR3 bases: TGTGCCAGCCTAGGGATAACAGATACGCAGTATTTT.

This clonotype was seen a few times. The chain is built from TRBV10-3 and TRBJ2-3; D remains ambiguous. V lost 4 bases and J 5 bases, leaving 4 bases between the germline ends. Germline V lookup: CDR1 ENHRY, CDR2 SYGVKD. This CDR3 has 11 amino acids. As DNA, the CDR3 is TGTGCCATCAGTGCTGGAGATACGCAGTATTTT. Its protein product is CAISAGDTQYF.

The chain uses TRBV5-1 and TRBJ1-1; D perhaps matches TRBD1 (6 bases). In germline, CDR1 is SGHRS, CDR2 YFSETQ. The CDR3 is 14 amino acids. Trimming took 7 bases from V and 0 from J, leaving 13 bases between them. CDR3 protein: CASGRGTMNTEAFF. The CDR3 DNA reads as TGCGCCAGCGGCAGGGGTACCATGAACACTGAAGCTTTCTTT.

This clonotype was recorded a few times. The V gene is TRBV6-1, the J gene TRBJ1-6, with D possibly matching TRBD1 (6 bases). Trimming removed 4 bases from V and 8 bases from J, with 12 bases in between. This CDR3 region has 14 residues. CDR1 MNHNS and CDR2 SASEGT come from the germline V gene. The CDR3 reads CASSGQVPYSPLHF. CDR3 nucleotide sequence: TGTGCCAGCAGTGGACAGGTTCCCTATTCACCCCTCCACTTT.

The chain is built from TRBV6-5 and TRBJ2-1; 10 bases align to TRBD1. Unmatched junction bases numbered 6, after V lost 5 bases and J lost 14 bases. The CDR3 runs to 12 residues. The germline gives CDR1 MNHEY, CDR2 SVGAGI. CDR3 protein: CASSPGTGEEFF. CDR3 nucleotides: TGTGCCAGCAGTCCCGGGACAGGGGAGGAGTTCTTC.

This clonotype was picked up a small number of times. V gene TRBV7-3 combines with J gene TRBJ1-4, with D unresolved. Germline-derived CDR1 and CDR2 are SGHTA and FQGTGA. The V and J ends lost 9 bases and 4 bases respectively, with 6 bases between them. The CDR3 has 11 residues. CDR3 in amino acids: CARTHNEKLFF. DNA for the CDR3: TGTGCCAGGACGCATAATGAAAAACTGTTTTTT.

The rearrangement joins TRBV4-3 to TRBJ1-1, with 8 positions matching TRBD1. The CDR3 is made up of 15 amino acids. Germline CDR1 is LGHNA and CDR2 is YSLEER. The V and J ends lost 1 base and 4 bases, in that order; junction bases with no gene match: 5. The CDR3 nucleotides are TGCGCCAGCAGCCAAGGGACAGGGCGAGGCACTGAAGCTTTCTTT. This translates into CASSQGTGRGTEAFF.

In this sample, this clonotype turned up many times. The chain uses TRBV7-6 and TRBJ2-3, with 13 bases lining up with TRBD2. CDR1 and CDR2 (germline): SGHVS, FNYEAQ. The J segment lost 6 bases and the V segment lost 5 bases, leaving 11 bases of the junction unmatched. This CDR3 has 17 amino acids. CDR3 protein: CASSRGLAGTRKDTQYF. The CDR3 DNA reads TGTGCCAGCAGCCGGGGACTAGCGGGAACCCGGAAGGATACGCAGTATTTT.

The chain links TRBV12-3 or TRBV12-4 to TRBJ2-7; D gene ambiguous. The CDR3 loop spans 14 amino acids. V lost 5 bases and J lost 5, with 16 bases in between. The CDR3 bases are TGTGCCAGCAGTCGTCGGACCGTAAGAAACGAGCAGTACTTC. Its translation is CASSRRTVRNEQYF.

This clonotype was observed a few times. V gene TRBV7-2 combines with J gene TRBJ2-7; D is possibly TRBD2 (7 bases). Germline assignment: CDR1 SGHTA and CDR2 FQGNSA. The CDR3 extends over 13 amino acids. Trimming shortened V by 5 bases and J by 6 bases, and 14 bases separated the two germline ends. CDR3: CASSPQGGGEQYF. CDR3 coding DNA: TGTGCCAGCAGCCCACAGGGAGGGGGCGAGCAGTACTTC.

The V and J genes are TRBV13 and TRBJ2-5, with D perhaps TRBD2 (5 bases). The length of the CDR3 is 14 residues. The V end lost 3 bases, the J end lost 3 bases, and 11 bases lay between the germline ends. Germline-derived CDR1 and CDR2 are PRHDT and FYEKMQ (reference sequence). The CDR3 bases are TGTGCCAGCAGCTTCAGTCCCGGGAAAGAGACCCAGTACTTC. Its protein is CASSFSPGKETQYF.

This clonotype was seen a few times. The chain carries TRBV29-1 and TRBJ1-4; maybe TRBD1 (5 bases). The CDR3 consists of 14 residues. Germline CDR1 reads SQVTM; CDR2 reads ANQGSEA. V lost 6 bases, J lost 0 bases, and 11 bases lay in between. The CDR3 region is CSVSDRATNEKLFF. CDR3 DNA: TGCAGCGTCTCCGACAGAGCAACTAATGAAAAACTGTTTTTT. The variable domain in full, completed from reference TRBV29-1 and TRBJ1-4, reads SAVISQKPSRDICQRGTSLTIQCQVDSQVTMMFWYRQQPGQSLTLIATANQGSEATYESGFVIDKFPISRPNLTFSTLTVSNMSPEDSSIYLCSVSDRATNEKLFFGSGTQLSVL.

This clonotype was seen a few times. The J gene is TRBJ2-1, the V gene TRBV4-2, with 8 bases matching TRBD2. This CDR3 is 15 amino acids long. Germline CDR1 reads LGHNA; CDR2 reads YNFKEQ. V gave up 0 bases and J gave up 7 bases; unmatched junction bases: 5. The CDR3 DNA reads as TGTGCCAGCAGCCAAGAACAGCGGGGGACGAATGAGCAGTTCTTC. Translation: CASSQEQRGTNEQFF.

The chain combines TRBV6-5 with TRBJ1-6; possibly TRBD1 for D (5 bases). The V gene's germline CDR1 is MNHEY and CDR2 SVGAGI. Deletions cut 0 bases from V and 7 bases from J, with 19 bases between. The CDR3 consists of 18 residues. CDR3 loop: CASSYSTFGGVRNSPLHF. CDR3 nucleotide sequence: TGTGCCAGCAGTTACTCTACGTTCGGAGGGGTTAGGAATTCACCCCTCCACTTT.

This clonotype was observed a few times. This chain joins TRBV5-5 and TRBJ2-7; tentative D call: TRBD2 (6 bases). The V and J ends lost 6 bases and 4 bases respectively, with 14 bases between them. The CDR3 is made up of 13 amino acids. CDR1 is SGHKS and CDR2 is YYEKEE in the germline V gene (reference sequence). The CDR3 spells CASTTPAGYEQYF. The CDR3 DNA reads TGTGCCAGCACCACCCCGGCGGGATACGAGCAGTACTTC. Based on the CDR3 plus reference TRBV5-5 and TRBJ2-7, the full variable domain is DAGVTQSPTHLIKTRGQQVTLRCSPISGHKSVSWYQQVLGQGPQFIFQYYEKEERGRGNFPDRFSARQFPNYSSELNVNALLLGDSALYLCASTTPAGYEQYFGPGTRLTVT.